This T cell receptor beta chain is drawn from a study of blood T cell repertoires in COVID-19. Study as a whole: Samples representing acute and convalescent COVID-19 were sourced from the United States, Italy and Spain. In each case, the material was cDNA or gDNA derived from T cells, B-cell-depleted T cells, or PBMCs.

This clone has more than one count but fewer than ten. Per the original data handling: From reference gene primer amplification, estimates of nucleated cell counts were derived. The repertoire was sequenced with immunoSEQ multiplex PCR; TCRdb's copy has only in-frame clones and lacks some. The V and J calls and clone size come from that table; D and trimming were worked out from the DNA. The table records approximately 50,000 clones, around 80% of them present only once. The germline CDR1 and CDR2 sequences are SGHDT and YYEEEE. This CDR3 has 16 residues. V was cut by 4 bases and J by 4 bases, with 18 bases left in between.

Source material: peripheral blood. The receptor's source is a human donor in a cohort sampled during active COVID-19. V gene TRBV5-6 combines with J gene TRBJ2-1; the D gene is possibly TRBD2 (6 bases). CDR3 bases: TGTGCCAGCAGCCTAGGGCGGGGCTCATCTTACAATGAGCAGTTCTTC. This gives the protein CASSLGRGSSYNEQFF. Full variable domain (remainder filled in from reference TRBV5-6 and TRBJ2-1): DAGVTQSPTHLIKTRGQQVTLRCSPKSGHDTVSWYQQALGQGPQFIFQYYEEEERQRGNFPDRFSGHQFPNYSSELNVNALLLGDSALYLCASSLGRGSSYNEQFFGPGTRLTVL.